This TCR beta chain is from a study of beta chain features in type 1 diabetes. V lost 3 bases to trimming and J lost 7 bases; unmatched junction nucleotides: 13. CDR1 and CDR2 (germline): MDHEN, SYDVKM. There are 17 residues in the CDR3. Expressed TCRB transcripts were sequenced because the entire RNA isolate underwent reverse transcription. Clones were sequenced by immunoSEQ multiplex PCR, and TCRdb holds only the in-frame ones, with some missing. The sample lists around 250,000 clones, 25% to 30% occurring once. This clone was found a few times. Other DNA sequences within the sample encode an identical CDR3.

The source is a man aged 25 to 45 in good health. The V gene is TRBV28, the J gene TRBJ2-2; 8 bases align to TRBD2. The sample was central memory CD4+ T cells from blood. CDR3 bases: TGTGCCAGCAGTTTGGACGGACTAGCACTGGGTGGCGGGGAGCTGTTTTTT. Translating it yields CASSLDGLALGGGELFF.